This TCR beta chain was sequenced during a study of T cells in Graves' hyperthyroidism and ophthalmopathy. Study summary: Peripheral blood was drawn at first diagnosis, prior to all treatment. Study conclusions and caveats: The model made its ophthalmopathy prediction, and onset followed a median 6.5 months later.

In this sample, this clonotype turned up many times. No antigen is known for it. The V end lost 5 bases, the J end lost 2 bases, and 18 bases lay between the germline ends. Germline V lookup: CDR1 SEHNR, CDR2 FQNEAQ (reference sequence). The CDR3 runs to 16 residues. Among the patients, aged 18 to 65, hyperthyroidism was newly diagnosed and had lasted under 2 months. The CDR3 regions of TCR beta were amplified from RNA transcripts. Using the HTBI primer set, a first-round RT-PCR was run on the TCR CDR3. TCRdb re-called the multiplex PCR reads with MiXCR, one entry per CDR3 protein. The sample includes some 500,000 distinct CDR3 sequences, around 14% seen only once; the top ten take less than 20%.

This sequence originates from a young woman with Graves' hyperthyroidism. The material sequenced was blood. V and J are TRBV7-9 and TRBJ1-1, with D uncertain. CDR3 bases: TGTGCCAGCAGCCCCGACCAGATGACCCCCAACACTGAAGCTTTCTTT. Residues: CASSPDQMTPNTEAFF.